These 18 T cell receptor beta chains came from one sample sequenced in a study of blood T cell repertoires in COVID-19. Sequencing used immunoSEQ multiplex PCR; TCRdb keeps in-frame clones, though not all of them. The table has about 130,000 clones, about 79% seen once. The sequencing sample was made of PBMCs or T cells enriched from blood (not recorded which). The receptors here all came from a man aged 50 to 60 who had recovered from COVID-19.

This rearrangement joins TRBV7-8 to TRBJ1-3; D is ambiguous. This CDR3 spans 14 amino acids. Germline-derived CDR1 and CDR2 are SGHVS and FQNEAQ. V was shortened by 5 bases and J by 0 bases, with 8 bases between the two germline ends. The CDR3 spells CASSRRSSGNTIYF. In DNA form, the CDR3 reads TGTGCCAGCAGCCGGAGAAGCTCTGGAAACACCATATATTTT.

This clone has just one count. The chain is built from TRBV27 and TRBJ2-1; the match to TRBD2 covers 7 bases. The V segment lost 7 bases and the J segment 5 bases; nucleotides outside the gene matches: 11. There are 15 residues in the CDR3. Germline V CDR1 and CDR2: MNHEY, SMNVEV (reference sequence). CDR3 coding DNA: TGTGCCAGCACTAAAACGGGACTAAGTGACAATGAGCAGTTCTTC. Protein product: CASTKTGLSDNEQFF.

This sequence joins TRBV15 and TRBJ1-1, with TRBD1 identical over 8 bases. The CDR3 covers 19 residues. The germline gives CDR1 LNHNV, CDR2 YYDKDF (reference sequence). Germline trimming cut 1 base from V and 2 bases from J; bases unmatched to any gene: 15. CDR3 coding DNA: TGTGCCACCAGCAGAGGACAGGGGCCCCGACCTCTTTCTAACACTGAAGCTTTCTTT. Translated: CATSRGQGPRPLSNTEAFF.

The chain combines TRBV30 with TRBJ2-5, with 13 bases matching TRBD2. V dropped 2 bases and J dropped 2; count of bases not matched to a gene: 14. This CDR3 region has 19 residues. Per germline, CDR1 GTSNPN and CDR2 SVGIG (reference sequence). This chain's CDR3 is CAWSSSGLAGAGRQETQYF. The CDR3 bases are TGTGCCTGGAGTTCTTCCGGACTAGCGGGGGCCGGGCGACAAGAGACCCAGTACTTC.

The chain carries TRBV7-2 and TRBJ2-3, with TRBD2 matching 10 bases. Germline trimming cut 5 bases from V and 1 base from J; bases unmatched to any gene: 3. CDR1 and CDR2 (germline): SGHTA, FQGNSA. The CDR3 runs to 15 residues. CDR3 in amino acids: CASSRTSGRTDTQYF. The DNA for the CDR3 is TGTGCCAGCAGCCGGACTAGCGGACGCACAGATACGCAGTATTTT. Filled out from reference TRBV7-2 and TRBJ2-3, the complete variable domain reads GAGVSQSPSNKVTEKGKDVELRCDPISGHTALYWYRQSLGQGLEFLIYFQGNSAPDKSGLPSDRFSAERTGGSVSTLTIQRTQQEDSAVYLCASSRTSGRTDTQYFGPGTRLTVL.

The V call is TRBV1, the J call TRBJ2-3; the table names TRBD2, a call not compared with the DNA. TRBV1 is a listed pseudogene. This CDR3 contains 15 residues. CDR3 in amino acids: CTSRVASLSTDTQYF. For the CDR3, the DNA is TGCACCAGCAGAGTAGCGTCCCTCAGCACAGATACGCAGTATTTT.

The CDR3 region has the DNA TGTGCCAGCAGCCGGGAGGGCAGGGAAAGAGTCGAGCAGTACTTC. It translates to CASSREGRERVEQYF. The chain uses TRBV9 and TRBJ2-7; 8 bases line up with TRBD2. V shed 4 bases, J shed 6 bases, and the junction held 12 bases outside the gene matches. Looked up from germline, CDR1 is SGDLS and CDR2 is YYNGEE. This CDR3 comprises 15 residues.

The genes are TRBV20-1 and TRBJ1-2; TRBD1 matches at 8 bases. This CDR3 is 11 amino acids long. Germline V gene data show CDR1 as DFQATT and CDR2 as SNEGSKA (reference sequence). V trimming: 5 bases; J trimming: 8 bases; junction bases outside the gene matches: 4. CDR3 in DNA: TGCAGTGCTCGGACAGGGAGGGGCTACACCTTC. Its protein product is CSARTGRGYTF.

This chain connects TRBV5-4 to TRBJ2-7, with D possibly TRBD1 on 6 matching bases. Between the trimmed V and J ends, which lost 0 bases and 2 bases, there was a span of 21 bases. There are 18 residues in the CDR3. Germline assignment: CDR1 SGHNT and CDR2 YYREEE (reference sequence). CDR3: CASSLGPLTGTLTYEQYF. In nucleotides, the CDR3 is TGTGCCAGCAGCTTGGGCCCGCTAACAGGGACCCTTACCTACGAGCAGTACTTC.

The V and J genes are TRBV12-3 or TRBV12-4 and TRBJ1-3; D perhaps matches TRBD1 (6 bases). The CDR3 length is 12 residues. The V gene lost 5 bases and the J gene lost 10 bases, with 12 bases spanning the gap. CDR3 region: CASSAYRETIYF. In nucleotides, the CDR3 is TGTGCCAGCAGTGCGTACAGGGAGACCATATATTTT.

This chain links TRBV7-2 with TRBJ1-2; 9 bases fit TRBD1. The CDR3 totals 15 residues. Germline V gene sequence: CDR1 SGHTA, CDR2 FQGNSA. Germline trimming cut 0 bases from V and 8 bases from J; bases unmatched to any gene: 7. CDR3 nucleotide sequence: TGTGCCAGCAGCTTAGCTCCCGGGACAGGGAGCGGCTACACCTTC. Amino acids: CASSLAPGTGSGYTF.

The V gene is TRBV9, the J gene TRBJ2-7; the match to TRBD2 covers 10 bases. Germline V lookup: CDR1 SGDLS, CDR2 YYNGEE. The V segment lost 2 bases and the J segment 3 bases; nucleotides outside the gene matches: 2. The CDR3 totals 14 residues. The CDR3 nucleotides read TGTGCCAGCAGCGTTAGCGGGGGGTTCTACGAGCAGTACTTC. Its protein product is CASSVSGGFYEQYF. Filled out from reference TRBV9 and TRBJ2-7, the complete variable domain reads DSGVTQTPKHLITATGQRVTLRCSPRSGDLSVYWYQQSLDQGLQFLIQYYNGEERAKGNILERFSAQQFPDLHSELNLSSLELGDSALYFCASSVSGGFYEQYFGPGTRLTVT.

CDR3 coding DNA: TGTGCCAGCAGCAACGACAGGGGAGGAAACACCATATATTTT. Its translation: CASSNDRGGNTIYF. The chain couples TRBV7-9 to TRBJ1-3, with 8 positions matching TRBD1. The CDR3 has 14 amino acids. From germline, CDR1 is SEHNR and CDR2 FQNEAQ (reference sequence). The ends lost 5 bases at V and 4 bases at J; junction bases unmatched: 4.

This chain joins TRBV5-1 and TRBJ2-5; 7 bases match TRBD1. Trimming cost V 0 bases and J 1 base; bases outside gene matches: 6. This CDR3 is 16 amino acids long. CDR1 is SGHRS and CDR2 is YFSETQ in the germline V gene. The CDR3 nucleotides read TGCGCCAGCAGCTTGGGGGACAGAAGCTTCCAAGAGACCCAGTACTTC. Its translation: CASSLGDRSFQETQYF. Supplemented by reference TRBV5-1 and TRBJ2-5, the full variable domain reads KAGVTQTPRYLIKTRGQQVTLSCSPISGHRSVSWYQQTPGQGLQFLFEYFSETQRNKGNFPGRFSGRQFSNSRSEMNVSTLELGDSALYLCASSLGDRSFQETQYFGPGTRLLVL.

This sequence joins TRBV6-1 and TRBJ2-5; D is perhaps TRBD2 (6 bases). CDR1 is MNHNS, CDR2 SASEGT, per germline. The CDR3 length is 14 residues. V lost 3 bases and J lost 4, with 12 bases in between. In DNA form, the CDR3 reads TGTGCCAGCAGTGACGCGGGGCGGGGAGAGACCCAGTACTTC. Protein product: CASSDAGRGETQYF.

In DNA form, the CDR3 reads TGTGCCAGCAGCGTCCGGGACACCGGCCACGAGCAGTACTTC. Translating gives CASSVRDTGHEQYF. This rearrangement joins TRBV7-9 to TRBJ2-7; a possible D gene is TRBD1 (6 bases). Trimming removed 5 bases from V and 5 bases from J, with 16 bases in between. This CDR3 is built from 14 residues. CDR1 is SEHNR and CDR2 is FQNEAQ in the germline V gene (reference sequence).

The chain links TRBV18 to TRBJ1-6; 7 bases match TRBD1. The junction had 3 bases not matched to a gene; V was cut back by 2 bases and J by 5 bases. CDR1 and CDR2 (germline): KGHSH, LQKENI. CDR3 length: 15 residues. CDR3 in DNA: TGTGCCAGCTCACCAGGGACAGCCCATAATTCACCCCTCCACTTT. This encodes CASSPGTAHNSPLHF.

This chain links TRBV4-1 with TRBJ1-2, with TRBD1 matching over 7 bases. With 6 bases clipped from V and 1 base from J, the junction kept 11 bases outside the gene matches. Per germline, CDR1 MGHRA and CDR2 YSYEKL. The CDR3 is 16 amino acids. The DNA for the CDR3 is TGCGCCAGCAGGGATTCCGGACAGGTTGATAACTATGGCTACACCTTC. Amino acids: CASRDSGQVDNYGYTF.